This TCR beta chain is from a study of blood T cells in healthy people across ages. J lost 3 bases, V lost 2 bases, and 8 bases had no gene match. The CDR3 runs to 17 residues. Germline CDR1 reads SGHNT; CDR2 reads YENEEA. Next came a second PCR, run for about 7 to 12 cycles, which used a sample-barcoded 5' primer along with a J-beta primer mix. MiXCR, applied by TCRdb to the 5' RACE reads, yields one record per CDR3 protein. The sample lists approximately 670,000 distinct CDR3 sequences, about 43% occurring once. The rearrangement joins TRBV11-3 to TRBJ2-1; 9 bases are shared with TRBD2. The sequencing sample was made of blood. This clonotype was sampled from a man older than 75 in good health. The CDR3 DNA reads TGTGCCAGCAGCTTAAGCGGGCGGGGGGGCCTCTACAATGAGCAGTTCTTC. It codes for CASSLSGRGGLYNEQFF.